Ten or more counts support the clone carrying this TCR beta chain. What it recognizes is unknown. TCRdb re-analysed the 5' RACE reads in MiXCR, keeping a single row per CDR3 protein. The profile shows approximately 100,000 distinct CDR3 sequences, 3.5% to 4% of them singletons. This sample is drawn from a study of neurological immune-mediated disorders. Points from the study as a whole: Across subjects, no CDR3 amino acid sequence appeared in expanded clones of more than one subject, a finding that suggested private repertoires in all groups.

The CDR3 consists of 16 residues. Germline V CDR1 and CDR2: SGHTA, FQGNSA. With 1 base clipped from V and 1 base from J, the junction kept 6 bases outside the gene matches. Sequencing input: PBMCs. The chain uses TRBV7-2 and TRBJ2-7; 8 bases map to TRBD2. This receptor was obtained from a woman in her late teens or twenties with multiple sclerosis. This CDR3 reads CASSLGPSGYSYEQYF. The DNA of the CDR3 is TGTGCCAGCAGCTTAGGGCCTAGCGGGTATTCCTACGAGCAGTACTTC.